Following are 17 T cell receptor beta chains from one sample sequenced in a study of T cell responses to AZD1222 COVID-19 vaccine. Assay used: immunoSEQ multiplex PCR; TCRdb lists only in-frame clones, some missing. This sample has 110,000 or so clones, with 91% found just once. Here the sequenced sample was peripheral blood, taken on day 0 of AZD1222 vaccination. These receptors were obtained from an adult in good health.

The chain carries TRBV11-2 and TRBJ1-6; tentative D call: TRBD1 (5 bases). The V gene lost 0 bases and the J gene lost 13 bases, with 10 bases spanning the gap. Germline V CDR1 and CDR2: SGHAT, FQNNGV. CDR3 length: 13 amino acids. The CDR3 sequence: CASSLDRVGPLHF. The CDR3 DNA reads TGTGCCAGCAGCTTAGACAGGGTTGGGCCCCTCCACTTT.

The rearrangement joins TRBV2 to TRBJ2-2, with 9 bases fitting TRBD1. V shed 2 bases, J shed 5 bases, and the junction held 3 bases outside the gene matches. This CDR3 spans 15 amino acids. Germline CDR1 is SNHLY and CDR2 is FYNNEI. The CDR3, as DNA: TGTGCCAGCAGTGAAACAGGGGGCTTGACCGGGGAGCTGTTTTTT. Translated, it gives CASSETGGLTGELFF.

This chain joins TRBV7-9 and TRBJ1-6; D is ambiguous. CDR3 length: 17 residues. The V gene's germline CDR1 is SEHNR and CDR2 FQNEAQ (reference sequence). With 1 base removed from V and 0 bases from J, the gap between germline ends came to 10 bases. CDR3 nucleotide sequence: TGTGCCAGCAGCTTAGGTCTCACGAGCTCCTATAATTCACCCCTCCACTTT. Protein sequence: CASSLGLTSSYNSPLHF.

This clone was picked up one time. V usage is TRBV15 and J usage is TRBJ1-4; D ambiguous. The germline gives CDR1 LNHNV, CDR2 YYDKDF (reference sequence). V was clipped by 4 bases and J by 0 bases, with 12 bases between them. This CDR3 spans 16 amino acids. CDR3 region: CATSTIWAATNEKLFF. CDR3 in DNA: TGTGCCACCAGCACCATTTGGGCTGCAACTAATGAAAAACTGTTTTTT.

The gene calls are TRBV30 and TRBJ1-4; D is possibly TRBD1 (5 bases). The CDR3 length is 12 residues. The germline V gene encodes CDR1 GTSNPN and CDR2 SVGIG (reference sequence). CDR3 DNA: TGTGGAAGGGGAGGTGATGATGAAAAACTGTTTTTT. It translates to CGRGGDDEKLFF. The full variable domain, completed using reference TRBV30 and TRBJ1-4, is SQTIHQWPATLVQPVGSPLSLECTVEGTSNPNLYWYRQAAGRGLQLLFYSVGIGQISSEVPQNLSASRPQDRQFILSSKKLLLSDSGFYLCGRGGDDEKLFFGSGTQLSVL.

The chain carries TRBV7-8 and TRBJ1-2, with D perhaps TRBD1 (5 bases). The CDR3 sequence is 15 residues long. V lost 5 bases and J 1 base, leaving 14 bases between the germline ends. Per germline, CDR1 SGHVS and CDR2 FQNEAQ. CDR3: CASSRGQGFNYGYTF. The CDR3 coding sequence is TGTGCCAGCAGCCGAGGGCAGGGCTTTAACTATGGCTACACCTTC. Together with reference TRBV7-8 and TRBJ1-2, the CDR3 gives the full variable domain: GAGVSQSPRYKVAKRGQDVALRCDPISGHVSLFWYQQALGQGPEFLTYFQNEAQLDKSGLPSDRFFAERPEGSVSTLKIQRTQQEDSAVYLCASSRGQGFNYGYTFGSGTRLTVV.

This sequence joins TRBV18 and TRBJ2-5, with 7 bases that match TRBD1. Trimming at V came to 2 bases and at J to 2 bases, leaving 5 bases not matched to a gene. The CDR3 totals 15 residues. CDR1 is KGHSH, CDR2 LQKENI, per germline. The CDR3 nucleotides read TGTGCCAGCTCACCATCGACAGGGACACAAGAGACCCAGTACTTC. Protein product: CASSPSTGTQETQYF.

CDR3 in amino acids: CASSPTRVDNYGYTF. CDR3 bases: TGTGCCAGCAGCCCTACCAGGGTTGATAACTATGGCTACACCTTC. The chain recombines TRBV11-2 with TRBJ1-2; D may be TRBD1 (5 bases). Trimming stripped 5 bases from V and 1 base from J, with 14 bases between. Germline loops: CDR1 SGHAT, CDR2 FQNNGV. The CDR3 runs 15 residues.

The chain is built from TRBV2 and TRBJ2-1, with D possibly TRBD2 on 6 matching bases. V lost 5 bases and J 3 bases, leaving 14 bases between the germline ends. Germline assignment: CDR1 SNHLY and CDR2 FYNNEI. The CDR3 is 15 amino acids. This chain's CDR3 is CASSRGLHHYNEQFF. CDR3 nucleotide sequence: TGTGCCAGCAGTAGGGGACTTCACCACTACAATGAGCAGTTCTTC.

This clone came up once. V is TRBV5-6 and J is TRBJ2-1; 9 bases are shared with TRBD1. Germline V lookup: CDR1 SGHDT, CDR2 YYEEEE. Trimming cost V 3 bases and J 9 bases; bases outside gene matches: 10. This CDR3 is built from 15 residues. This CDR3 is CASSSGQGGNSEQFF. Written as DNA, the CDR3 is TGTGCCAGCAGCTCGGGACAGGGAGGTAATTCTGAGCAGTTCTTC.

V usage is TRBV5-1 and J usage is TRBJ2-7, with no clear D. Trimming left V 0 bases short and J 2 bases short, with 6 bases between. Germline lookup yields CDR1 SGHRS and CDR2 YFSETQ. The length of the CDR3 is 13 residues. CDR3 residues: CASSLAGPYEQYF. CDR3 coding DNA: TGCGCCAGCAGCTTGGCCGGGCCCTACGAGCAGTACTTC. Full variable domain (remainder filled in from reference TRBV5-1 and TRBJ2-7): KAGVTQTPRYLIKTRGQQVTLSCSPISGHRSVSWYQQTPGQGLQFLFEYFSETQRNKGNFPGRFSGRQFSNSRSEMNVSTLELGDSALYLCASSLAGPYEQYFGPGTRLTVT.

CDR3: CASSFRGSNSPLHF. The CDR3 bases are TGTGCCAGCAGCTTCAGGGGGTCCAATTCACCCCTCCACTTT. The rearrangement links TRBV5-8 to TRBJ1-6; 7 positions match TRBD1. The germline V gene encodes CDR1 SGHTS and CDR2 YDEGEE. Germline trimming cut 2 bases from V and 7 bases from J; bases unmatched to any gene: 3. The CDR3 length is 14 residues.

V gene TRBV5-1 combines with J gene TRBJ2-4, with TRBD1 matching over 7 bases. V shed 0 bases and J 2 bases; nucleotides not matched to a gene: 2. CDR1 and CDR2 from the germline V gene are SGHRS and YFSETQ. The CDR3 consists of 15 residues. The DNA of the CDR3 is TGCGCCAGCAGCTTGGACAGGGGAACCAAAAACATTCAGTACTTC. Translated: CASSLDRGTKNIQYF.

This chain connects TRBV10-3 to TRBJ1-4, with 7 bases that match TRBD1. The CDR3 length is 15 residues. Germline CDR1 is ENHRY and CDR2 is SYGVKD. Germline trimming cut 3 bases from V and 2 bases from J; bases unmatched to any gene: 3. CDR3 residues: CAISDSGGTNEKLFF. DNA for the CDR3: TGTGCCATCAGTGATTCAGGGGGGACTAATGAAAAACTGTTTTTT.

The CDR3 reads CASGTGGPNQPQHF. The CDR3 bases are TGTGCCAGCGGGACAGGGGGCCCAAATCAGCCCCAGCATTTT. This chain uses TRBV4-2 with TRBJ1-5, with TRBD1 identical over 12 bases. Germline assignment: CDR1 LGHNA and CDR2 YNFKEQ. CDR3 length: 14 residues. The trim removed 8 bases at V and 4 bases at J, leaving 3 bases unmatched.

The chain is built from TRBV7-8 and TRBJ2-1; D is unresolved. The CDR3 is 14 residues long. Germline CDR1 reads SGHVS; CDR2 reads FQNEAQ. V was cut by 1 base and J by 9 bases, with 13 bases left in between. The CDR3 here is CASSLGMVVIEQFF. CDR3 in DNA: TGTGCCAGCAGCTTAGGAATGGTAGTTATTGAGCAGTTCTTC.

V usage is TRBV5-8 and J usage is TRBJ1-6; no firm D call. This CDR3 is 15 amino acids long. Germline CDR1 is SGHTS and CDR2 is YDEGEE. V lost 1 base to trimming and J lost 8 bases, with 13 bases between them. CDR3 amino acids: CASSLRLRRHSPLHF. CDR3 DNA: TGTGCCAGCAGCTTGAGACTCCGCAGACATTCACCCCTCCACTTT.